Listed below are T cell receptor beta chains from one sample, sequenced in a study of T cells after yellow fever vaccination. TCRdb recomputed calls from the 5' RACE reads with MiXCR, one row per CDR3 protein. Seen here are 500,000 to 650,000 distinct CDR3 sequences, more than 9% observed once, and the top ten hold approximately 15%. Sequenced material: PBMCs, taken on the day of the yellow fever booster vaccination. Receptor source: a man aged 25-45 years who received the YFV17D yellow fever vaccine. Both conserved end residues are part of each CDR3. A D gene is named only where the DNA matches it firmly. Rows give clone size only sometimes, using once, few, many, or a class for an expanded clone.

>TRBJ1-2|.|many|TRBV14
TGTGCCAGCAGCCAGATAGACAGGACGCTCTATGGCTACACCTTC
CASSQIDRTLYGYTF
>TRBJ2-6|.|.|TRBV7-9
TGTGCCAGCAGCTCCTTTAGTCTGGGTGCTGGGGCCAACGTCCTGACTTTC
CASSSFSLGAGANVLTF
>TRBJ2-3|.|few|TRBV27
TGTGCCAGCAGCCGACGGCAGGGGAGCGATACGCAGTATTTT
CASSRRQGSDTQYF
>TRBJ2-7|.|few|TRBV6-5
TGTGCCAGCAGTTACTCGGTCAGGGACCTCTACGAGCAGTACTTC
CASSYSVRDLYEQYF
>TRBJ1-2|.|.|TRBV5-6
TGTGCCAGCAGCTTTGTCCTGGGTGACTACACCTTC
CASSFVLGDYTF
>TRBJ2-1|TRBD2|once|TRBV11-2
TGTGCCAGCAGCCCTGGGCTAGCGGGACGTTACAACAGGAATGAGCAGTTCTTC
CASSPGLAGRYNRNEQFF
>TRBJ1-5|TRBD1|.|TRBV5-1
TGCGCCAGCAGCTTGATGACAGGGGACAATCAGCCCCAGCATTTT
CASSLMTGDNQPQHF
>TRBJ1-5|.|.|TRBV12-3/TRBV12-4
TGTGCCAGCAGTTTAAGAGGCAGGGGTTTTGATCAGCCCCAGCATTTT
CASSLRGRGFDQPQHF
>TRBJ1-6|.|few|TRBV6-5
TGTGCCAGCAGTTTACAGGCCTTAGGATCACCCCTCCACTTT
CASSLQALGSPLHF
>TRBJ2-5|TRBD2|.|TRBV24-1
TGTGCCTCGGGAGGCGGGGACTCACAAGAGACCCAGTACTTC
CASGGGDSQETQYF